The source of this T cell receptor (beta chain) is a study of T cell responses to AZD1222 COVID-19 vaccine. Clones were sequenced by immunoSEQ multiplex PCR, and TCRdb holds only the in-frame ones, with some missing. The sample lists tens of thousands of clones; around four fifths were seen once. About this clone: Its antigen is undetermined.

From germline, CDR1 is LGHNA and CDR2 YSLEER. The CDR3 covers 14 residues. V lost 4 bases and J 2 bases, leaving 10 bases between the germline ends. Study-level points and caveats: Reports indicate that nearly half of spike-specific TCRs are directed at unmutated variant regions. The span of vaccine-associated CD4 TCRs extended across spike, with dominance at 160-218 and 743-854. Just a handful of people given AZD1222 tested seropositive at baseline.

V usage is TRBV4-3 and J usage is TRBJ2-3; possibly TRBD1 for D (5 bases). Sample: peripheral blood, taken on day 0 of AZD1222 vaccination. This sequence was found in an adult in good health. CDR3 sequence reads: CASSPNRFTDTQYF. CDR3 coding DNA: TGCGCCAGCAGCCCAAACAGGTTCACAGATACGCAGTATTTT.